A single sample gave rise to the 17 T cell receptor beta chains below, sequenced in a study of lymphopenia after photon versus proton radiotherapy. The method was immunoSEQ multiplex PCR; TCRdb's version includes in-frame clones alone and lacks a portion of them. The sample contains 55,000 to 70,000 clones, around 87% of which appear only once. The sequencing used peripheral blood, collected from a patient treated with proton-based radiotherapy. These receptors were obtained from an elderly man with esophageal cancer.

The V gene is TRBV5-1, the J gene TRBJ1-3; 7 nucleotides agree with TRBD1. The CDR3 runs to 14 residues. V shed 3 bases and J 4 bases; nucleotides not matched to a gene: 4. Per the germline V gene, CDR1 is SGHRS and CDR2 is YFSETQ. CDR3 residues: CASSSGQPGNTIYF. CDR3 sequence (DNA): TGCGCCAGCAGCTCGGGACAGCCAGGAAACACCATATATTTT.

The DNA for the CDR3 is TGTGCCAGTAGTATAGGGACAGGAGCGGGGGGCACTGAAGCTTTCTTT. Its protein product is CASSIGTGAGGTEAFF. The chain couples TRBV19 to TRBJ1-1, with 7 bases identical to TRBD1. After removal of 1 base from V and 4 bases from J, the junction contained 9 bases not matched to a gene. The CDR3 sequence is 16 residues long. From germline, CDR1 is LNHDA and CDR2 SQIVND (reference sequence).

This chain links TRBV7-2 with TRBJ2-5, with 13 nucleotides matching TRBD2. V lost 6 bases and J lost 5; bases outside the gene matches: 3. The CDR3 is made up of 14 amino acids. CDR1 is SGHTA and CDR2 is FQGNSA in the germline V gene. The DNA for the CDR3 is TGTGCCAGCAGGGGACTAGCGGGACGGGAGACCCAGTACTTC. Amino acids: CASRGLAGRETQYF.

This clone was seen only a few times. The chain combines TRBV5-1 with TRBJ1-2, with TRBD1 as a possible D gene (5 bases). With 0 bases removed from V and 0 bases from J, the gap between germline ends came to 6 bases. Germline loops: CDR1 SGHRS, CDR2 YFSETQ. The CDR3 consists of 14 residues. CDR3 protein: CASSLGGTNYGYTF. The DNA of the CDR3 is TGCGCCAGCAGCTTGGGGGGGACTAACTATGGCTACACCTTC.

The chain couples TRBV11-3 to TRBJ2-1; TRBD2 matches 9 bases. Germline V gene sequence: CDR1 SGHNT, CDR2 YENEEA. Trimming at V came to 5 bases and at J to 9 bases, leaving 17 bases not matched to a gene. The CDR3 extends over 17 amino acids. The CDR3 sequence is CASSLRASGAGGAEQFF. CDR3 nucleotides: TGTGCCAGCAGCCTAAGAGCTAGCGGGGCAGGCGGGGCTGAGCAGTTCTTC.

The chain uses TRBV5-1 and TRBJ1-1; D possibly corresponds to TRBD1 (5 bases). The germline V gene encodes CDR1 SGHRS and CDR2 YFSETQ. V dropped 0 bases and J dropped 0 bases, with 12 bases sitting between them. CDR3 length: 16 residues. Here the CDR3 reads CASSLALGVMNTEAFF. The CDR3 DNA is TGCGCCAGCAGCTTGGCCTTGGGGGTTATGAACACTGAAGCTTTCTTT.

This clone was observed once. The chain recombines TRBV14 with TRBJ1-2, with D hard to call. Germline V gives CDR1 SGHDN, CDR2 FVKESK. Trimming removed 0 bases at V and 5 bases at J, with 10 bases between. The CDR3 has 14 amino acids. The CDR3 coding sequence is TGTGCCAGCAGCCAAGATCGGGGAGGGTATGGCTACACCTTC. Protein product: CASSQDRGGYGYTF.

The chain employs TRBV9 and TRBJ2-1; possibly TRBD2 for D (5 bases). Trimming took 0 bases from V and 0 from J, leaving 7 bases between them. CDR1 and CDR2 (germline): SGDLS, YYNGEE. This CDR3 has 15 amino acids. As DNA, the CDR3 is TGTGCCAGCAGCGTAGATGCGGGCTCCTACAATGAGCAGTTCTTC. Its protein product is CASSVDAGSYNEQFF.

This chain links TRBV11-1 with TRBJ1-5; D gene uncertain. CDR3 length: 14 amino acids. Per the germline V gene, CDR1 is SGHAT and CDR2 is FQDESV (reference sequence). Deletions cut 1 base from V and 3 bases from J, with 7 bases between. The CDR3 protein is CASSLGADNQPQHF. CDR3 coding DNA: TGTGCCAGCAGCTTAGGAGCAGACAATCAGCCCCAGCATTTT.

This clone appeared a few times. V usage is TRBV27 and J usage is TRBJ2-2; 9 bases map to TRBD1. The V segment lost 5 bases and the J segment 4 bases; nucleotides outside the gene matches: 11. From germline, CDR1 is MNHEY and CDR2 SMNVEV (reference sequence). CDR3 size: 17 residues. The CDR3 coding sequence is TGTGCCAGCAGTACAATACCGGGACAGGGTGGCACCGGGGAGCTGTTTTTT. This translates into CASSTIPGQGGTGELFF.

This sequence joins TRBV11-2 and TRBJ2-3; 8 bases are a match to TRBD1. CDR1 and CDR2 (germline): SGHAT, FQNNGV. Trimming at V came to 5 bases and at J to 2 bases, leaving 6 bases not matched to a gene. This CDR3 is built from 15 residues. CDR3 region: CASSPRTGITDTQYF. The CDR3 DNA is TGTGCCAGCAGCCCAAGGACAGGGATCACAGATACGCAGTATTTT.

Of note for this clone: Within the sample, other DNA sequences also encode this same CDR3. V gene TRBV6-5 combines with J gene TRBJ2-5; D gene unclear. Per the germline V gene, CDR1 is MNHEY and CDR2 is SVGAGI. The CDR3 contains 11 residues. V shed 2 bases and J shed 5 bases, with 3 bases lying between them. For the CDR3, the DNA is TGTGCCAGCAGTTACCTGGAGACCCAGTACTTC. It is translated as CASSYLETQYF.

The chain uses TRBV4-3 and TRBJ1-2; D gene ambiguous. Germline CDR1 and CDR2: LGHNA and YSLEER. The CDR3 length is 14 residues. The V end was cut by 1 base, the J end by 1 base, with 7 bases between. CDR3 residues: CASSQGSYNYGYTF. CDR3 nucleotide sequence: TGCGCCAGCAGCCAAGGGTCCTATAACTATGGCTACACCTTC.

This clone was seen a single time. This rearrangement joins TRBV30 to TRBJ2-4, with D possibly being TRBD2 (6 bases). The CDR3 covers 17 residues. CDR1 and CDR2 (germline): GTSNPN, SVGIG (reference sequence). The V end was cut by 1 base, the J end by 2 bases, with 18 bases between. The CDR3 protein is CAWSAPGGAVSKNIQYF. The DNA of the CDR3 is TGTGCCTGGAGTGCCCCCGGCGGGGCGGTCTCCAAAAACATTCAGTACTTC.

The chain combines TRBV19 with TRBJ2-3, with TRBD2 matching over 11 bases. The V segment lost 9 bases and the J segment 0 bases; nucleotides outside the gene matches: 8. CDR1 is LNHDA, CDR2 SQIVND, per germline (reference sequence). The CDR3 covers 16 residues. Written as DNA, the CDR3 is TGTGCCAGCCGCCGGGCTAGCGGGAGGAGCACAGATACGCAGTATTTT. It codes for CASRRASGRSTDTQYF.

The CDR3 coding sequence is TGTGCCAGCAGTTTATCCGACACGACGGGTGAAAAACTGTTTTTT. It encodes CASSLSDTTGEKLFF. The chain couples TRBV27 to TRBJ1-4; no firm D call. Germline assignment: CDR1 MNHEY and CDR2 SMNVEV (reference sequence). Trimming stripped 0 bases from V and 7 bases from J, with 12 bases between. There are 15 residues in the CDR3.

On this clone itself: Other nucleotide sequences in the sample specify the same CDR3. The chain carries TRBV6-5 and TRBJ1-5, with 7 positions matching TRBD1. Germline CDR1 is MNHEY and CDR2 is SVGAGI. This CDR3 region has 15 residues. After removal of 6 bases from V and 3 bases from J, the junction contained 8 bases not matched to a gene. The CDR3 DNA follows: TGTGCCAGCAGAAAACAGGGGCTTTACAATCAGCCCCAGCATTTT. This encodes CASRKQGLYNQPQHF.